This is a list of T cell receptor beta chains from one sample in a study of PD-L1 blockade in urothelial cancer. Sequencing used immunoSEQ multiplex PCR; TCRdb keeps in-frame clones, though not all of them. Among around 25,000 clones listed, 70% to 90% were seen once. This material consisted of PBMCs, taken around atezolizumab (anti-PD-L1) treatment. These receptors all stem from a man in his forties or fifties with urothelial cancer. The conserved cysteine and the conserved F or W are not part of the CDR3 here. Each record gives: J gene, V gene, CDR3 protein.

J gene: TRBJ2-1
V gene: TRBV12-5
CDR3 protein: ASGLSGSPDNEQF

J gene: TRBJ2-3
V gene: TRBV5-1
CDR3 protein: ASRTSGGTYSTDTQY

J gene: TRBJ1-2
V gene: TRBV2
CDR3 protein: ASSVGTGVGRSYGYT

J gene: TRBJ2-7
V gene: TRBV5-1
CDR3 protein: ASSYLTSGNEQY

J gene: TRBJ1-2
V gene: TRBV6-5
CDR3 protein: ASSYRANYGYT

J gene: TRBJ2-7
V gene: TRBV7-9
CDR3 protein: ASSSPRFAGQAYEQY

J gene: TRBJ1-2
V gene: TRBV27
CDR3 protein: ASSLSAGSLRGGDGYT

J gene: TRBJ2-7
V gene: TRBV28
CDR3 protein: ASSFPDRGEQY

J gene: TRBJ1-5
V gene: TRBV19
CDR3 protein: ASSMGRPWVAGNQPQH

J gene: TRBJ2-6
V gene: TRBV19
CDR3 protein: ATLKGDSGANVLT

J gene: TRBJ2-2
V gene: TRBV25-1
CDR3 protein: ASSESERTALNTGELF

J gene: TRBJ1-6
V gene: TRBV18
CDR3 protein: ASSPRGTGGNSPLH

J gene: TRBJ2-1
V gene: TRBV9
CDR3 protein: ASSVTEGVYMQF

J gene: TRBJ2-2
V gene: TRBV2
CDR3 protein: ASSDTSGSTGELF

J gene: TRBJ2-5
V gene: TRBV5-4
CDR3 protein: ASTPKGVQETQY

J gene: TRBJ2-1
V gene: TRBV2
CDR3 protein: ASRADNEQF

J gene: TRBJ2-5
V gene: TRBV5-4
CDR3 protein: ASSLEPGEWETQY

J gene: TRBJ2-5
V gene: TRBV4-2
CDR3 protein: ASSQDKASGRAWETQY

J gene: TRBJ1-4
V gene: TRBV7-2
CDR3 protein: ASSQSGGAGEKLF

J gene: TRBJ1-2
V gene: TRBV30
CDR3 protein: AWRWGRGNYGYT

J gene: TRBJ2-7
V gene: TRBV11-3
CDR3 protein: ASSLGMTGNSYEQY

J gene: TRBJ1-4
V gene: TRBV6-1
CDR3 protein: ASWRGEKLF

J gene: TRBJ2-3
V gene: TRBV2
CDR3 protein: ASSAGGTSGGADTQY

J gene: TRBJ2-5
V gene: TRBV6-5
CDR3 protein: ASTSSSGRQQTQY

J gene: TRBJ1-1
V gene: TRBV18
CDR3 protein: ASSLQGEAF

J gene: TRBJ2-1
V gene: TRBV6-1
CDR3 protein: ASSVASGGHGEQF